This TCR beta chain was retrieved from a study of shared clonotypes between healthy human individuals. Findings of the study overall: Clonotypes not shared had lower generation probabilities than those common to all four donors.

A word on this clone: Its antigen is unknown.

CDR3 size: 14 residues. The V end was cut by 0 bases, the J end by 8 bases, with 11 bases between. Germline CDR1 is SGHVS and CDR2 is FQNEAQ. For sorted subsets, about 190 ng DNA per replicate equaled 30,000 or so T cell genomes. Using immunoSEQ multiplex PCR, the repertoire was profiled, and TCRdb retains in-frame clones only, with some absent. This table has roughly 810,000 clones, 96% appearing once. Naive CD8 cells were CD45RO-negative, positively selected for CCR7, excluding terminally differentiated effector memory CD45RA+ cells. Donors were healthy HIV-negative adults without recently reported acute infections or vaccinations. Caucasian adults residing in Nashville, Tennessee made up all the donors.

The chain combines TRBV7-8 with TRBJ2-1; no clear D. Sample: naive CD8+ T cells sorted from blood. This sequence originates from a man aged 30-40 years in good health. The CDR3 coding sequence is TGTGCCAGCAGCTTAGCGGGTCTCTTGGATGAGCAGTTCTTC. This encodes CASSLAGLLDEQFF. The variable domain in full, with the rest retrieved from reference TRBV7-8 and TRBJ2-1, is GAGVSQSPRYKVAKRGQDVALRCDPISGHVSLFWYQQALGQGPEFLTYFQNEAQLDKSGLPSDRFFAERPEGSVSTLKIQRTQQEDSAVYLCASSLAGLLDEQFFGPGTRLTVL.